The 27 T cell receptor beta chains listed next were all sequenced from one sample in a study of T cell responses to AZD1222 COVID-19 vaccine. The assay was immunoSEQ multiplex PCR, and TCRdb's table has in-frame clones only and misses some. In the table there are roughly 140,000 clones, 88% of which are singletons. Sequenced material: peripheral blood, taken on day 0 of AZD1222 vaccination. These receptors were collected from an adult in good health.

The V gene is TRBV11-2, the J gene TRBJ2-2; no clear D. V lost 2 bases and J 5 bases, leaving 6 bases between the germline ends. The CDR3 loop spans 13 amino acids. Germline V gives CDR1 SGHAT, CDR2 FQNNGV. The CDR3 nucleotides are TGTGCCAGCAGCTTATTAGGGACCGGGGAGCTGTTTTTT. Amino acids: CASSLLGTGELFF.

The chain has TRBV29-1 and TRBJ2-3; 7 nucleotides agree with TRBD2. V dropped 5 bases and J dropped 6; count of bases not matched to a gene: 11. The CDR3 is made up of 14 amino acids. CDR1 and CDR2 (germline): SQVTM, ANQGSEA. The CDR3: CSVTSDGPGDTQYF. CDR3 sequence (DNA): TGCAGCGTTACTAGCGACGGGCCAGGGGATACGCAGTATTTT.

The genes are TRBV9 and TRBJ2-2, with 7 bases matching TRBD1. Germline CDR1 is SGDLS and CDR2 is YYNGEE. J was trimmed by 6 bases and V by 0 bases; bases with no gene match: 2. CDR3 size: 14 residues. The CDR3: CASSVVQGAGELFF. For the CDR3, the DNA is TGTGCCAGCAGCGTAGTGCAGGGGGCCGGGGAGCTGTTTTTT.

The chain is built from TRBV12-5 and TRBJ2-5; possible D gene TRBD1, 6 bases. Germline loops: CDR1 LGHNT, CDR2 FRNRAP. The CDR3 is made up of 12 amino acids. Trimming removed 7 bases at V and 1 base at J, with 7 bases between. The DNA of the CDR3 is TGTGCTAGTGAGGGGGTCCAAGAGACCCAGTACTTC. Its protein product is CASEGVQETQYF.

The CDR3 loop is CASSVGQGSSPLHF. Written as DNA, the CDR3 is TGTGCCAGCAGCGTCGGACAGGGTTCCTCACCCCTCCACTTT. The rearrangement joins TRBV9 to TRBJ1-6, with 8 bases aligning to TRBD1. Germline V lookup: CDR1 SGDLS, CDR2 YYNGEE. V gave up 2 bases and J gave up 10 bases; unmatched junction bases: 5. The CDR3 loop spans 14 amino acids.

The V and J genes are TRBV5-4 and TRBJ1-1; 7 nucleotides align to TRBD1. The V and J ends lost 1 base and 5 bases, in that order; junction bases with no gene match: 8. From germline, CDR1 is SGHNT and CDR2 YYREEE (reference sequence). This CDR3 is 15 amino acids long. The CDR3 bases are TGTGCCAGCAGCTTGAGGGGGCGCGGGAGGACTGAAGCTTTCTTT. It specifies CASSLRGRGRTEAFF.

This clone has only one observation. The chain couples TRBV19 to TRBJ2-2; the match to TRBD2 covers 7 bases. The CDR3 is made up of 14 amino acids. Looked up from germline, CDR1 is LNHDA and CDR2 is SQIVND (reference sequence). The ends lost 10 bases at V and 1 base at J; junction bases unmatched: 6. CDR3 sequence (DNA): TGTGCCATTCGCCCGGGGGGGAACACCGGGGAGCTGTTTTTT. Translating it yields CAIRPGGNTGELFF.

This clone has a handful of counts. The V gene is TRBV5-5, the J gene TRBJ2-5, with 8 positions matching TRBD2. V lost 4 bases, J lost 5 bases, and 7 bases stayed unmatched. The CDR3 sequence is 14 residues long. Germline values: CDR1 SGHKS, CDR2 YYEKEE (reference sequence). The CDR3 DNA reads TGTGCCAGCAGCCCTGCGGGGGGCGCGGAGACCCAGTACTTC. Protein: CASSPAGGAETQYF.

Of note for this clone: Other DNA sequences of this sample code for an identical CDR3. The genes are TRBV12-3 or TRBV12-4 and TRBJ2-5; no definite D call. The length of the CDR3 is 11 residues. V gave up 3 bases and J gave up 5 bases, with 4 bases separating them. The CDR3 DNA is TGTGCCAGCAGTTTTGGGGAGACCCAGTACTTC. It translates to CASSFGETQYF.

The chain employs TRBV18 and TRBJ2-5; D is unclear. CDR3 length equals 12 residues. Germline CDR1 KGHSH, CDR2 LQKENI. V was pared by 6 bases and J by 4 bases, with 9 bases between. The CDR3 is CASSPGRETQYF. In nucleotides, the CDR3 is TGTGCCAGCTCCCCCGGACGAGAGACCCAGTACTTC.

The chain uses TRBV6-1 and TRBJ2-3; D unclear. The CDR3 length is 15 residues. Germline CDR1 and CDR2: MNHNS and SASEGT. Deletions cut 2 bases from V and 4 bases from J, with 13 bases between. In DNA, the CDR3 is TGTGCCAGCAGTGAACCACACGGAGAGGCAGATACGCAGTATTTT. Translation gives CASSEPHGEADTQYF.

The V and J genes are TRBV5-4 and TRBJ2-7; 8 positions match TRBD1. CDR3 length: 14 amino acids. The trim removed 1 base at V and 3 bases at J, leaving 3 bases unmatched. The germline CDR1 and CDR2 sequences are SGHNT and YYREEE (reference sequence). CDR3 sequence reads: CASSLRTGGYEQYF. DNA for the CDR3: TGTGCCAGCAGCTTGCGTACAGGGGGCTACGAGCAGTACTTC. Full variable domain (remainder filled in from reference TRBV5-4 and TRBJ2-7): ETGVTQSPTHLIKTRGQQVTLRCSSQSGHNTVSWYQQALGQGPQFIFQYYREEENGRGNFPPRFSGLQFPNYSSELNVNALELDDSALYLCASSLRTGGYEQYFGPGTRLTVT.

V usage is TRBV2 and J usage is TRBJ2-1; possible D gene TRBD1, 5 bases. Germline V gene data show CDR1 as SNHLY and CDR2 as FYNNEI. V was clipped by 3 bases and J by 4 bases, with 7 bases between them. The length of the CDR3 is 13 residues. CDR3 sequence: CASSDNRYNEQFF. The CDR3 region has the DNA TGTGCCAGCAGTGATAACAGGTACAATGAGCAGTTCTTC.

This chain links TRBV24-1 with TRBJ2-1, with 14 bases matching TRBD2. Looked up from germline, CDR1 is KGHDR and CDR2 is SFDVKD. V gave up 5 bases and J gave up 6 bases; unmatched junction bases: 11. The CDR3 runs 18 residues. DNA of the CDR3: TGTGCCACCAGTGCCACTCCCGGGACTAGCGGGAGACCCAATGAGCAGTTCTTC. Protein product: CATSATPGTSGRPNEQFF.

The V gene is TRBV9, the J gene TRBJ1-5; TRBD1 matches 10 bases. V gave up 2 bases and J gave up 7 bases; unmatched junction bases: 3. The CDR3 extends over 14 amino acids. Germline V lookup: CDR1 SGDLS, CDR2 YYNGEE. The CDR3: CASSVGTGEQPQHF. The CDR3 DNA follows: TGTGCCAGCAGCGTTGGGACAGGGGAACAGCCCCAGCATTTT.

This rearrangement joins TRBV12-5 to TRBJ2-1; D is unresolved. The germline CDR1 and CDR2 sequences are LGHNT and FRNRAP. The ends were cut back, 9 bases at V and 10 bases at J, with 7 bases in the middle. This CDR3 has 9 amino acids. The DNA of the CDR3 is TGTGCTAGGGCGGAAGAGCAGTTCTTC. Its protein product is CARAEEQFF.

This clone was seen once. The chain combines TRBV7-9 with TRBJ2-1; D may match TRBD1 or TRBD2 (5 bases each). CDR3 length equals 16 residues. The V end was cut by 2 bases, the J end by 6 bases, with 17 bases between. Germline V gene data show CDR1 as SEHNR and CDR2 as FQNEAQ (reference sequence). CDR3 in amino acids: CASSLLGERRINEQFF. The CDR3 DNA is TGTGCCAGCAGCTTATTGGGGGAAAGAAGGATCAATGAGCAGTTCTTC.

The rearrangement links TRBV12-3 or TRBV12-4 to TRBJ1-1, with D unclear. This CDR3 has 13 residues. V was cut by 8 bases and J by 3 bases, with 13 bases left in between. CDR3 bases: TGTGCCAGCGGACGGGAGCGGTACACTGAAGCTTTCTTT. Protein: CASGRERYTEAFF.

The chain carries TRBV3-1 (or the pseudogene TRBV3-2) and TRBJ1-4; 7 nucleotides match TRBD1. Trimming cost V 2 bases and J 6 bases; bases outside gene matches: 9. Germline values: CDR1 LGHDT, CDR2 YNNKEL (reference sequence). This CDR3 contains 16 residues. The CDR3 protein is CASSQRTGLGDEKLFF. The CDR3 DNA reads as TGTGCCAGCAGCCAAAGGACAGGCCTAGGAGATGAAAAACTGTTTTTT.

The V call is TRBV5-5, the J call TRBJ2-6, with D uncertain. CDR1 is SGHKS, CDR2 YYEKEE, per germline (reference sequence). This CDR3 is built from 16 residues. Trimming stripped 2 bases from V and 0 bases from J, with 9 bases between. CDR3 sequence (DNA): TGTGCCAGCAGCTTAGTCGGAGCCTCTGGGGCCAACGTCCTGACTTTC. Protein: CASSLVGASGANVLTF.

CDR3 loop: CASSFKRQVRGSTEAFF. The CDR3 region has the DNA TGTGCCAGCAGCTTTAAACGCCAGGTTAGGGGAAGCACTGAAGCTTTCTTT. The chain has TRBV5-4 and TRBJ1-1; D may be TRBD1 (5 bases). The CDR3 consists of 17 residues. Germline V gives CDR1 SGHNT, CDR2 YYREEE (reference sequence). Between the trimmed V and J ends, which lost 2 bases and 4 bases, there was a span of 21 bases.

This chain links TRBV28 with TRBJ1-6; TRBD1 agrees at 8 bases. Germline CDR1 and CDR2: MDHEN and SYDVKM. This CDR3 region has 17 residues. V gave up 2 bases and J gave up 0 bases; unmatched junction bases: 3. The CDR3 nucleotides are TGTGCCAGCAGTTTAAGGACAGGGAGCTCCTATAATTCACCCCTCCACTTT. It yields the protein CASSLRTGSSYNSPLHF.

DNA for the CDR3: TGCGCCAGCAGCCAACTGACAGGGGCTAATTCACCCCTCCACTTT. It encodes CASSQLTGANSPLHF. The V gene is TRBV4-3, the J gene TRBJ1-6; 8 nucleotides match TRBD1. V gave up 2 bases and J gave up 6 bases; unmatched junction bases: 3. There are 15 residues in the CDR3. Germline CDR1 reads LGHNA; CDR2 reads YSLEER.

This chain uses TRBV4-3 with TRBJ2-7; TRBD2 matches at 10 bases. Losses at the gene ends were 7 bases for V and 7 bases for J; bases not matched to a gene: 13. The CDR3 has 15 residues. Germline CDR1 LGHNA, CDR2 YSLEER. The DNA of the CDR3 is TGCGCCAGCAACTCAGCGGGAGGGCTTTCGGAGGAGCAGTACTTC. Amino acid sequence: CASNSAGGLSEEQYF.

The chain couples TRBV30 to TRBJ2-7, with 9 bases that match TRBD1. CDR1 and CDR2 from the germline V gene are GTSNPN and SVGIG (reference sequence). Unmatched junction bases numbered 5, after V lost 5 bases and J lost 0 bases. This CDR3 is 14 amino acids long. The CDR3 bases are TGTGCCTGGGGAGGGACAGGGCTCTCCTACGAGCAGTACTTC. Its translation is CAWGGTGLSYEQYF.

The chain employs TRBV7-2 and TRBJ1-2; D is ambiguous. The V and J ends lost 5 bases and 4 bases respectively, with 14 bases between them. Germline CDR1 is SGHTA and CDR2 is FQGNSA. This CDR3 comprises 14 residues. CDR3 in amino acids: CASSPGPLIYGYTF. The CDR3 DNA reads as TGTGCCAGCAGCCCCGGACCCCTGATCTATGGCTACACCTTC.

This clone showed up just once. The rearrangement links TRBV19 to TRBJ1-1; 9 nucleotides line up with TRBD1. The CDR3 runs 14 residues. CDR1 and CDR2 (germline): LNHDA, SQIVND (reference sequence). After removal of 9 bases from V and 3 bases from J, the junction contained 8 bases not matched to a gene. The CDR3 coding sequence is TGTGCCAGCGTGGACAGGGGTGAAGACACTGAAGCTTTCTTT. Translating it yields CASVDRGEDTEAFF.